This T cell receptor beta chain was identified in a study of a mutant IDH1 vaccine in newly diagnosed glioma. As for the study in general: Eight vaccine injections were given to patients in weeks 1, 3, 5, 7, 11, 15, 19 and 23.

The time point: week 11, during vaccination. Each vaccine dose was 300 ug of mutant IDH1 20-mer peptide, with topical imiquimod. The study enrolled donors with new WHO grade 3 or 4 IDH1-mutant, ATRX-lost astrocytomas. Germline values: CDR1 LNHDA, CDR2 SQIVND (reference sequence). This CDR3 spans 15 amino acids. V dropped 6 bases and J dropped 4; count of bases not matched to a gene: 7. This clone was counted a few times. Its antigen remains unidentified. The protocol was immunoSEQ multiplex PCR, while the TCRdb copy is restricted to in-frame clones and leaves out a portion. The table records about 110,000 clones, 90% of them present only once.

Sequencing was performed on PBMCs, taken from a glioma patient whose treatment included an IDH1 peptide vaccine. The source of this sequence is a woman aged 45-59 years with glioma. This rearrangement joins TRBV19 to TRBJ2-1; 9 bases match TRBD1. In DNA form, the CDR3 reads TGTGCCAGTAGCCTCCGGGACAGGGATTACAATGAGCAGTTCTTC. Residues: CASSLRDRDYNEQFF. Full variable domain (rest looked up from reference TRBV19 and TRBJ2-1): DGGITQSPKYLFRKEGQNVTLSCEQNLNHDAMYWYRQDPGQGLRLIYYSQIVNDFQKGDIAEGYSVSREKKESFPLTVTSAQKNPTAFYLCASSLRDRDYNEQFFGPGTRLTVL.